These 17 T cell receptor beta chains were all obtained from the same sample, sequenced in a study of cytomegalovirus exposure and HLA in healthy donors. This PCR relied on a set of 60 Vbeta primers and 13 Jbeta primers. Clones were sequenced by immunoSEQ multiplex PCR, and TCRdb holds only the in-frame ones, with some missing. The data show some 91,000 clones, roughly 80% seen once. The material sequenced was PBMCs. These receptors originate from a woman aged 60-75 years in good health and CMV-seronegative.

The V gene is TRBV5-8, the J gene TRBJ1-2; D call uncertain. Germline CDR1 reads SGHTS; CDR2 reads YDEGEE. This CDR3 comprises 13 residues. The V end lost 0 bases, the J end lost 4 bases, and 7 bases lay between the germline ends. CDR3 nucleotides: TGTGCCAGCAGCTTGGCGAACTCCTATGGCTACACCTTC. Translated: CASSLANSYGYTF. Complete variable domain (other parts from reference TRBV5-8 and TRBJ1-2): EAGVTQSPTHLIKTRGQQATLRCSPISGHTSVYWYQQALGLGLQFLLWYDEGEERNRGNFPPRFSGRQFPNYSSELNVNALELEDSALYLCASSLANSYGYTFGSGTRLTVV.

This chain uses TRBV5-1 with TRBJ1-2; no clear D. Germline loops: CDR1 SGHRS, CDR2 YFSETQ. Trimming took off 1 base at V and 0 bases at J, with 10 bases between the two ends. This CDR3 comprises 15 residues. In DNA form, the CDR3 reads TGCGCCAGCAGCTTGAACATCGGGTCTAACTATGGCTACACCTTC. Translation: CASSLNIGSNYGYTF.

This rearrangement joins TRBV5-6 to TRBJ1-2; TRBD1 might be the D (5 bases). The V end lost 1 base, the J end lost 1 base, and 14 bases lay between the germline ends. The germline CDR1 and CDR2 sequences are SGHDT and YYEEEE. The length of the CDR3 is 16 residues. Here the CDR3 reads CASSLIAGQINYGYTF. The DNA of the CDR3 is TGTGCCAGCAGCTTGATAGCGGGGCAGATTAACTATGGCTACACCTTC.

The V call is TRBV5-1, the J call TRBJ2-7; D is uncertain. CDR1 is SGHRS, CDR2 YFSETQ, per germline. With 3 bases removed from V and 3 bases from J, the gap between germline ends came to 13 bases. There are 14 residues in the CDR3. CDR3 in amino acids: CASSSQPDYYEQYF. The CDR3 DNA follows: TGCGCCAGCAGCTCTCAACCAGATTACTACGAGCAGTACTTC. The full variable domain, in which reference TRBV5-1 and TRBJ2-7 provide the parts outside the CDR3, is KAGVTQTPRYLIKTRGQQVTLSCSPISGHRSVSWYQQTPGQGLQFLFEYFSETQRNKGNFPGRFSGRQFSNSRSEMNVSTLELGDSALYLCASSSQPDYYEQYFGPGTRLTVT.

CDR3 in amino acids: CASSQRTGDYGYTF. Written as DNA, the CDR3 is TGTGCCAGCAGCCAAAGGACAGGCGACTATGGCTACACCTTC. The chain uses TRBV2 and TRBJ1-2; TRBD1 aligns across 7 bases. CDR1 is SNHLY, CDR2 FYNNEI, per germline. V gave up 6 bases and J gave up 3 bases; unmatched junction bases: 7. The CDR3 is 14 amino acids.

V and J are TRBV28 and TRBJ2-1, with 10 bases aligning to TRBD2. Germline V CDR1 and CDR2: MDHEN, SYDVKM. With V trimmed by 8 bases and J by 6 bases, 4 bases remained unmatched. This CDR3 region has 13 residues. CDR3 protein: CASVAGGVNEQFF. In DNA, the CDR3 is TGTGCCAGCGTAGCGGGAGGAGTCAATGAGCAGTTCTTC. Variable domain in full (rest from reference TRBV28 and TRBJ2-1): DVKVTQSSRYLVKRTGEKVFLECVQDMDHENMFWYRQDPGLGLRLIYFSYDVKMKEKGDIPEGYSVSREKKERFSLILESASTNQTSMYLCASVAGGVNEQFFGPGTRLTVL.

V gene TRBV18 combines with J gene TRBJ2-7; D is unclear. CDR3 length equals 12 residues. V was cut by 3 bases and J by 0 bases, with 3 bases left in between. CDR1 and CDR2 from the germline V gene are KGHSH and LQKENI. This CDR3 reads CASSPSSYEQYF. Written as DNA, the CDR3 is TGTGCCAGCTCACCCAGCTCCTACGAGCAGTACTTC.

Only a few counts were recorded for this clone. The chain uses TRBV5-6 and TRBJ1-2; possible D gene TRBD1, 5 bases. CDR1 SGHDT and CDR2 YYEEEE come from the germline V gene. The ends were cut back, 4 bases at V and 3 bases at J, with 16 bases in the middle. This CDR3 has 15 residues. The DNA for the CDR3 is TGTGCCAGCAGCCGGCTTAGGGGCTCGGACTATGGCTACACCTTC. This codes for CASSRLRGSDYGYTF.

This chain links TRBV10-1 with TRBJ2-7; possible D gene TRBD2, 6 bases. V was pared by 0 bases and J by 7 bases, with 13 bases between. The CDR3 length is 14 residues. CDR1 WNHNN and CDR2 SYGVQD come from the germline V gene (reference sequence). CDR3 region: CASSESGGAGEQYF. In DNA, the CDR3 is TGCGCCAGCAGTGAGTCGGGAGGCGCGGGGGAGCAGTACTTC.

A single count supports this clone. The rearrangement links TRBV25-1 to TRBJ2-3; unclear D gene. This CDR3 spans 14 amino acids. V was clipped by 0 bases and J by 3 bases, with 7 bases between them. From germline, CDR1 is MGHDK and CDR2 SYGVNS. CDR3 coding DNA: TGTGCCAGCAGTGAATATTTCAGGACAGATACGCAGTATTTT. Translation gives CASSEYFRTDTQYF.

The chain links TRBV28 to TRBJ2-7, with 13 nucleotides matching TRBD2. Germline V gene lookup returns CDR1 MDHEN and CDR2 SYDVKM. The junction had 10 bases not matched to a gene; V was cut back by 5 bases and J by 6 bases. This CDR3 is built from 16 residues. CDR3 sequence (DNA): TGTGCCAGCAGTCCTCGGACTAGCGGGAGATTATCCGAGCAGTACTTC. The encoded protein is CASSPRTSGRLSEQYF.

This clone was detected only once. This chain links TRBV4-1 with TRBJ1-5, with D possibly matching TRBD1 (5 bases). Germline CDR1 MGHRA, CDR2 YSYEKL. CDR3 length equals 17 residues. Deletions cut 2 bases from V and 1 base from J, with 15 bases between. As DNA, the CDR3 is TGCGCCAGCAGCCAATATAAGGGTAAGGGGAGCAATCAGCCCCAGCATTTT. It encodes CASSQYKGKGSNQPQHF.

The chain links TRBV5-1 to TRBJ1-2; D is uncertain. CDR1 SGHRS and CDR2 YFSETQ come from the germline V gene. This CDR3 contains 13 residues. The V end lost 0 bases, the J end lost 8 bases, and 11 bases lay between the germline ends. The CDR3 spells CASSLAGPRGYTF. In DNA form, the CDR3 reads TGCGCCAGCAGCTTGGCTGGGCCCCGGGGCTACACCTTC.

The chain links TRBV7-9 to TRBJ1-1; 8 positions match TRBD1. The CDR3 sequence is 14 residues long. Germline CDR1 reads SEHNR; CDR2 reads FQNEAQ (reference sequence). V dropped 4 bases and J dropped 6; count of bases not matched to a gene: 7. CDR3 loop: CASSSGTGGAEAFF. CDR3 nucleotides: TGTGCCAGCAGCTCAGGGACAGGTGGGGCTGAAGCTTTCTTT.

V and J are TRBV2 and TRBJ2-1; TRBD2 aligns across 7 bases. Looked up from germline, CDR1 is SNHLY and CDR2 is FYNNEI. J gave up 4 bases and V 3 bases, and 9 bases lay outside the gene matches. The CDR3 runs 16 residues. CDR3 residues: CASSERLAARYNEQFF. The CDR3 DNA follows: TGTGCCAGCAGTGAGCGGCTAGCGGCCAGGTACAATGAGCAGTTCTTC.

This CDR3 is CASSQATGLGTDTQYF. DNA of the CDR3: TGCGCCAGCAGCCAAGCGACAGGCTTGGGCACAGATACGCAGTATTTT. The chain carries TRBV4-3 and TRBJ2-3, with a weak D call TRBD1 (6 bases). Per the germline V gene, CDR1 is LGHNA and CDR2 is YSLEER. The CDR3 consists of 16 residues. V was pared by 1 base and J by 1 base, with 12 bases between.

V and J are TRBV6-7 and TRBJ1-5; D possibly corresponds to TRBD1 (6 bases). TRBV6-7 is assigned to the ORF class and has an uncertain function. V lost 7 bases to trimming and J lost 3 bases, with 13 bases between them. This CDR3 is 14 amino acids long. The CDR3 region has the DNA TGTGCCAGCAACCAGGGGCCGTCCAATCAGCCCCAGCATTTT. This translates into CASNQGPSNQPQHF.